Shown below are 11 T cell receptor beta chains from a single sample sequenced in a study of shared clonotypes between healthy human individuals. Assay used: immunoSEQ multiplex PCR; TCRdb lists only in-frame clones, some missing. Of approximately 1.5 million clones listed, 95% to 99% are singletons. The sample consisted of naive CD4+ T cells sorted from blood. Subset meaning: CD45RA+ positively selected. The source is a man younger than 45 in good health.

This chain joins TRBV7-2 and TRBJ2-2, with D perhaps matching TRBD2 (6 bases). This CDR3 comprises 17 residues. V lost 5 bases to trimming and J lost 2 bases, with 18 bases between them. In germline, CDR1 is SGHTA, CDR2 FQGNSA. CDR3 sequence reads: CASSPKGGIRNTGELFF. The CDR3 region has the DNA TGTGCCAGCAGCCCAAAGGGCGGGATTCGAAACACCGGGGAGCTGTTTTTT.

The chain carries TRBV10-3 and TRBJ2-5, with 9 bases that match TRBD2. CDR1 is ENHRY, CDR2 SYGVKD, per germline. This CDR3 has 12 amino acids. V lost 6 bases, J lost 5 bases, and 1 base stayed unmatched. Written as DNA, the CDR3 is TGTGCCATCAGGACTAGCGGTGAGACCCAGTACTTC. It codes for CAIRTSGETQYF.

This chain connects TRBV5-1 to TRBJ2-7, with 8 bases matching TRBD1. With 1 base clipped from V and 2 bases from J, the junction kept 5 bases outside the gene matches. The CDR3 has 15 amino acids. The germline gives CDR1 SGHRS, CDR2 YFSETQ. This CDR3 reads CASSLTRDRTYEQYF. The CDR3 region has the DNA TGCGCCAGCAGCTTGACCCGGGACAGGACCTACGAGCAGTACTTC.

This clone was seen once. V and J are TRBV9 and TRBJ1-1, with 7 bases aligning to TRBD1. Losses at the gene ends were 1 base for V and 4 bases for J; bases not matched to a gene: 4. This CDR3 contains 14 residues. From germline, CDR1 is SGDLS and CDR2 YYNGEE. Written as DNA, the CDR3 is TGTGCCAGCAGCGTAACAGGGGTTAGCACTGAAGCTTTCTTT. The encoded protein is CASSVTGVSTEAFF.

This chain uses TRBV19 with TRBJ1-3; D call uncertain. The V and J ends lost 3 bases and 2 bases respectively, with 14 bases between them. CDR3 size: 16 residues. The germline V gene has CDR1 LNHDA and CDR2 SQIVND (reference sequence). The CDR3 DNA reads TGTGCCAGTAGTATGGGGAGAGCAGCAGCTGGAAACACCATATATTTT. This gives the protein CASSMGRAAAGNTIYF.

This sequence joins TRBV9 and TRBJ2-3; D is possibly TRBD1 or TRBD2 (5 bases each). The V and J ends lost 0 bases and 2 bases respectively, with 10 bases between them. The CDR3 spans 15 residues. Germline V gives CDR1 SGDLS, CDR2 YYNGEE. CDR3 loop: CASSVGGANTDTQYF. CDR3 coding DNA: TGTGCCAGCAGCGTAGGAGGGGCAAACACAGATACGCAGTATTTT.

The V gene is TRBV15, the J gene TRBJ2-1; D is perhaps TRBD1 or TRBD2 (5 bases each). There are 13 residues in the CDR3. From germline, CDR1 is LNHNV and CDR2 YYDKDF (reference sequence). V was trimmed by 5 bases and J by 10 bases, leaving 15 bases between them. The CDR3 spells CATSPPRGDEQFF. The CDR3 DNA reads TGTGCCACCAGCCCGCCCCGAGGGGACGAGCAGTTCTTC.

The CDR3 nucleotides are TGTGCCAGCAGCAAGACTAGCTCCAACACCGGGGAGCTGTTTTTT. It yields the protein CASSKTSSNTGELFF. The chain has TRBV5-4 and TRBJ2-2, with 7 bases that match TRBD2. V shed 4 bases, J shed 2 bases, and the junction held 5 bases outside the gene matches. Per the germline V gene, CDR1 is SGHNT and CDR2 is YYREEE (reference sequence). The CDR3 spans 15 residues.

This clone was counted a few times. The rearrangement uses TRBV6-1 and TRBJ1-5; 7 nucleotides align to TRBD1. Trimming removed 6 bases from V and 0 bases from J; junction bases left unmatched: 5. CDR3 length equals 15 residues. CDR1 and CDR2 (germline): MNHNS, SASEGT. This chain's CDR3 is CASRKDRVSNQPQHF. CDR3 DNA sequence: TGTGCCAGCAGGAAAGACAGGGTTAGCAATCAGCCCCAGCATTTT.

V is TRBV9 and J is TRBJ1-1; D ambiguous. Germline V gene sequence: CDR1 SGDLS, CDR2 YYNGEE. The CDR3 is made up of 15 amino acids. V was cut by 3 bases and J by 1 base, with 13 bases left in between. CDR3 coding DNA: TGTGCCAGCAGCGCAGACCAACACGAGAACACTGAAGCTTTCTTT. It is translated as CASSADQHENTEAFF. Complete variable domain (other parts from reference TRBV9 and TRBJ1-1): DSGVTQTPKHLITATGQRVTLRCSPRSGDLSVYWYQQSLDQGLQFLIQYYNGEERAKGNILERFSAQQFPDLHSELNLSSLELGDSALYFCASSADQHENTEAFFGQGTRLTVV.

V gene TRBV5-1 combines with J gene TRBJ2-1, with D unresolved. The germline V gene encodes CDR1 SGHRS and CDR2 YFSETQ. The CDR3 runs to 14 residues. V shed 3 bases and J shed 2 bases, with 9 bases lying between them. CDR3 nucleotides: TGCGCCAGCAGCTCAAAGAATACCTACAATGAGCAGTTCTTC. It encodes CASSSKNTYNEQFF.